This T cell receptor beta chain was captured in a study of cytomegalovirus exposure and HLA in healthy donors. Study-wide background: The same platform was used for the 110 or so validation repertoires and the roughly 600 first-cohort repertoires, a later analysis reported. Study observations and caveats: There were 150 or so TCR beta chains listed as cytomegalovirus-associated. Subsequent analysis revealed that first-cohort TCR clusters tended to co-occur in the 130 or so validation repertoires.

Measured with immunoSEQ multiplex PCR; TCRdb has only the in-frame clones, and not every one. The sample lists about 170,000 clones; roughly 90% were seen once. The CDR3 has 13 residues. The germline V gene has CDR1 SEHNR and CDR2 FQNEAQ (reference sequence). The germline V and J ends were trimmed by 5 bases and 12 bases, with 17 bases remaining between them. The donors were in the approximately 110-subject validation cohort; that cohort was separate from the roughly 700-subject first cohort. On this clone itself: Its antigen is currently unknown.

Sequenced: PBMCs. This clonotype was sampled from a young woman in good health and CMV-seropositive. The chain links TRBV7-9 to TRBJ1-5, with D unresolved. CDR3 bases: TGTGCCAGCAGCCTGGGCACCTTTCCAGACCAGCATTTT. This gives the protein CASSLGTFPDQHF.